This TCR beta chain was retrieved from a study of cytomegalovirus exposure and HLA in healthy donors. Study summary: In terms of ancestry, the Caucasian-associated cluster contained around 79% of the approximately 400 genotyped donors. General study points: In a later analysis, at a false discovery rate of 0.05, about 17,000 TCR beta sequences matched HLA alleles. An analysis done earlier found most TCR beta V segments productive about 87% or about 30% of the time.

A multiplex PCR was run with 60 Vbeta primers and 13 Jbeta primers. Methods used by the authors: A follow-up analysis tallied around 80 million unique TCR beta chains, approximately 11 million shared. Here immunoSEQ multiplex PCR was the method, and the copy in TCRdb shows in-frame clones only, minus some. V, J and clone size are those of that table, while D and trimming were read from the DNA. The sample has about 150,000 clones, 65% to 85% seen once. The germline CDR1 and CDR2 sequences are SGHRS and YFSETQ. The CDR3 is 15 residues long. This clone was observed a single time. The target antigen is unknown.

What was sequenced was PBMCs. The receptor comes from a male donor in good health and CMV-seronegative. The chain combines TRBV5-1 with TRBJ2-5; 9 bases agree with TRBD1. The J call may be wrong; the DNA end is better matched by TRBJ2-7. The CDR3 DNA sequence: TGCGCCAGCAGCTCCACGGGACAGGGCCCGTACGAGCAGTACTTC. The encoded protein is CASSSTGQGPYEQYF.